These T cell receptor beta chains were read from a single sample in a study of CD8 T cells in Susac syndrome. TCRdb ran MiXCR on the immunoSEQ multiplex PCR reads and lists one entry per CDR3 protein. The data hold about 180,000 distinct CDR3 sequences, with 85% to 95% observed a single time. Specimen: CD8+ T cells from PBMCs. All receptors derive from a human donor with multiple sclerosis. The CDR3 runs from the conserved cysteine through the conserved F or W. D genes are given only for firm matches. A row's size may be missing; if present it is once, few, many or a size class.

j_call: TRBJ2-7
clone_size: .
d_call: .
v_call: TRBV11-2
cdr3_aa: CASSLGIGYEQYF
cdr3_nt: TGTGCCAGCAGCTTAGGGATTGGCTACGAGCAGTACTTC

j_call: TRBJ2-7
clone_size: .
d_call: .
v_call: TRBV19
cdr3_aa: CASSILGRPHDYEQYF
cdr3_nt: TGTGCCAGTAGTATTTTGGGCCGACCCCACGACTACGAGCAGTACTTC

j_call: TRBJ2-1
clone_size: .
d_call: .
v_call: TRBV19
cdr3_aa: CASSIGLGGDEQFF
cdr3_nt: TGTGCCAGTAGTATAGGTTTGGGGGGCGATGAGCAGTTCTTC

j_call: TRBJ1-1
clone_size: .
d_call: .
v_call: TRBV19
cdr3_aa: CASSLHTEAFF
cdr3_nt: TGTGCCAGTAGTCTGCACACTGAAGCTTTCTTT

j_call: TRBJ2-7
clone_size: .
d_call: .
v_call: TRBV7-9
cdr3_aa: CASSTQGPVRYEQYF
cdr3_nt: TGTGCCAGCAGCACCCAAGGACCCGTGCGGTACGAGCAGTACTTC

j_call: TRBJ2-6
clone_size: .
d_call: .
v_call: TRBV24-1
cdr3_aa: CATSEGRGFGANVLTF
cdr3_nt: TGTGCCACCAGTGAGGGCAGGGGTTTCGGGGCCAACGTCCTGACTTTC

j_call: TRBJ2-5
clone_size: .
d_call: TRBD2
v_call: TRBV6-2/TRBV6-3
cdr3_aa: CASSGTSAYQETQYF
cdr3_nt: TGTGCCAGCAGTGGGACTAGCGCGTACCAAGAGACCCAGTACTTC

j_call: TRBJ1-1
clone_size: .
d_call: TRBD1
v_call: TRBV3-1
cdr3_aa: CASSQIYRGTTEAFF
cdr3_nt: TGTGCCAGCAGCCAAATCTACAGGGGGACCACTGAAGCTTTCTTT

j_call: TRBJ2-7
clone_size: .
d_call: .
v_call: TRBV19
cdr3_aa: CASSPVGTSYEQYF
cdr3_nt: TGTGCCAGTAGTCCAGTCGGGACCTCCTACGAGCAGTACTTC

j_call: TRBJ2-3
clone_size: .
d_call: TRBD2
v_call: TRBV4-1
cdr3_aa: CASSQEESSGRTQYF
cdr3_nt: TGCGCCAGCAGCCAAGAAGAGTCTAGCGGGAGGACGCAGTATTTT

j_call: TRBJ2-7
clone_size: .
d_call: TRBD2
v_call: TRBV9
cdr3_aa: CASSVEAGVNYEQYF
cdr3_nt: TGTGCCAGCAGCGTAGAGGCGGGAGTTAACTACGAGCAGTACTTC

j_call: TRBJ2-2
clone_size: .
d_call: TRBD1
v_call: TRBV20-1
cdr3_aa: CSARFPQGAGTGELFF
cdr3_nt: TGCAGTGCTAGATTCCCGCAGGGGGCTGGAACCGGGGAGCTGTTTTTT

j_call: TRBJ2-5
clone_size: .
d_call: .
v_call: TRBV20-1
cdr3_aa: CSARQGLLQTQYF
cdr3_nt: TGCAGTGCTAGACAGGGACTTCTCCAGACCCAGTACTTC

j_call: TRBJ2-1
clone_size: .
d_call: TRBD1
v_call: TRBV18
cdr3_aa: CASSPTGGEQFF
cdr3_nt: TGTGCCAGCTCACCGACAGGGGGTGAGCAGTTCTTC

j_call: TRBJ2-7
clone_size: .
d_call: .
v_call: TRBV28
cdr3_aa: CASSSGRAYEQYF
cdr3_nt: TGTGCCAGCAGTTCCGGACGGGCCTACGAGCAGTACTTC

j_call: TRBJ1-1
clone_size: .
d_call: .
v_call: TRBV27
cdr3_aa: CASIPWGGTEAFF
cdr3_nt: TGTGCCAGCATCCCTTGGGGCGGCACTGAAGCTTTCTTT

j_call: TRBJ2-7
clone_size: .
d_call: .
v_call: TRBV14
cdr3_aa: CASSPFVDYEQYF
cdr3_nt: TGTGCCAGCAGCCCCTTCGTGGACTACGAGCAGTACTTC

j_call: TRBJ2-7
clone_size: .
d_call: TRBD1
v_call: TRBV19
cdr3_aa: CASSPAPGGHEQYF
cdr3_nt: TGTGCCAGTAGCCCCGCCCCAGGGGGCCACGAGCAGTACTTC

j_call: TRBJ2-5
clone_size: once
d_call: TRBD1
v_call: TRBV5-1
cdr3_aa: CASSLGQIQETQYF
cdr3_nt: TGCGCCAGCAGCCTGGGACAGATCCAAGAGACCCAGTACTTC

j_call: TRBJ2-7
clone_size: .
d_call: TRBD1
v_call: TRBV20-1
cdr3_aa: CSADDRGTSYEQYF
cdr3_nt: TGCAGTGCCGACGACAGGGGTACATCCTACGAGCAGTACTTC

j_call: TRBJ1-5
clone_size: .
d_call: .
v_call: TRBV12-3/TRBV12-4
cdr3_aa: CASSWRGNQPQHF
cdr3_nt: TGTGCCAGCAGTTGGCGGGGCAATCAGCCCCAGCATTTT